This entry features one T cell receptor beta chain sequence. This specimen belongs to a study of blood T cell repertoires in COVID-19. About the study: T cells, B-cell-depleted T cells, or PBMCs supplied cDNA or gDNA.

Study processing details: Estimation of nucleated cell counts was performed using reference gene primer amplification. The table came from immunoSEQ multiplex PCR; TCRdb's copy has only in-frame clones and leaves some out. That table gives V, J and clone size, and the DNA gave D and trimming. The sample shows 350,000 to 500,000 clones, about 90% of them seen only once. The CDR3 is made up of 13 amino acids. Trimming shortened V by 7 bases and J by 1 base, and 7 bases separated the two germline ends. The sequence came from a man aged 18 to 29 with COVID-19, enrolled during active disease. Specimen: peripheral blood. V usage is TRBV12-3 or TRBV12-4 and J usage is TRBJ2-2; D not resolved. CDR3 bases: TGTGCCAGCAACGGTGGGAACACCGGGGAGCTGTTTTTT. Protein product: CASNGGNTGELFF.